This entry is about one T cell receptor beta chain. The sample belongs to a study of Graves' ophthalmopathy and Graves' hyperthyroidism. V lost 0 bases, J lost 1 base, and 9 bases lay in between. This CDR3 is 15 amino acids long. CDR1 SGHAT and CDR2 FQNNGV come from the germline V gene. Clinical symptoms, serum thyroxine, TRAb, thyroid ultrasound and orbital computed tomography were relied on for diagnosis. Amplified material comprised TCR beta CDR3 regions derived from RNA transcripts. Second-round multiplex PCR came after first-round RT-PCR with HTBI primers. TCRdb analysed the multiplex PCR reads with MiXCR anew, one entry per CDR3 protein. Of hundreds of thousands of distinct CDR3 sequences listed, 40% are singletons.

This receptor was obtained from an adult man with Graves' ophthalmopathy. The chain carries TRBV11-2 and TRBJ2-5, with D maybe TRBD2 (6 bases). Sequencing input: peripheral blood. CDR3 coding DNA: TGTGCCAGCAGCTTAGATGGGCGGGGCCAAGAGACCCAGTACTTC. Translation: CASSLDGRGQETQYF.